The present entry profiles one TCR beta chain with its context. With 3 bases clipped from V and 0 bases from J, the junction kept 5 bases outside the gene matches. The germline V gene encodes CDR1 MGHRA and CDR2 YSYEKL. The CDR3 length is 17 residues. The data are from a study of cytomegalovirus exposure and HLA in healthy donors. Researchers ran the PCR with 60 Vbeta and 13 Jbeta primers. Profiled with immunoSEQ multiplex PCR; TCRdb holds only in-frame clones, not every one. The data show 150,000 to 200,000 clones, roughly 85% seen once. The chain combines TRBV4-1 with TRBJ1-6, with 7 bases lining up with TRBD1. The clonotype was recovered from a boy aged 2 to 10 in good health and CMV-seronegative. What was sequenced was PBMCs. The CDR3: CASSQLTGSSYNSPLHF. CDR3 nucleotides: TGCGCCAGCAGCCAGTTGACAGGGAGCTCCTATAATTCACCCCTCCACTTT.